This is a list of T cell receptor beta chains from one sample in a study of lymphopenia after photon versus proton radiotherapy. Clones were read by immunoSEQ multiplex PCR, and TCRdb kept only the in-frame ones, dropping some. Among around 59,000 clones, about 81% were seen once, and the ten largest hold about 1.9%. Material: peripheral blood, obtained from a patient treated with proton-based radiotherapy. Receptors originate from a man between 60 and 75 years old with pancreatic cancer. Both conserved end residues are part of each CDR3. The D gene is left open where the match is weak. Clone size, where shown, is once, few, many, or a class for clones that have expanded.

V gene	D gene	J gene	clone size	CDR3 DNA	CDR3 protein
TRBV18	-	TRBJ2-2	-	TGTGCCAGCTCTTGGTTGGGGAACACCGGGGAGCTGTTTTTT	CASSWLGNTGELFF
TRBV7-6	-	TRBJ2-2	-	TGTGCCAGCAGCTTTGGCACGGGGCGCGGGGAGCTGTTTTTT	CASSFGTGRGELFF
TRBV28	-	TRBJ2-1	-	TGTGCCAGCACCTCATGGGGCGATGAGCAGTTCTTC	CASTSWGDEQFF
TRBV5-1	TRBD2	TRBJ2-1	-	TGCGCCAGCAGCTCCGGACTAGCGGGAGGGCTTATATACAATGAGCAGTTCTTC	CASSSGLAGGLIYNEQFF
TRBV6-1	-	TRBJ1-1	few	TGTGCCAGCGCCCAGAGTCTGAACACTGAAGCTTTCTTT	CASAQSLNTEAFF
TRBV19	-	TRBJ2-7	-	TGTGCCAGTAGTAGCGGGCTGGGAAACTACGAGCAGTACTTC	CASSSGLGNYEQYF
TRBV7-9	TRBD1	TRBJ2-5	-	TGTGCCAGCATCGAACGGGACAGGCACCAAGAGACCCAGTACTTC	CASIERDRHQETQYF
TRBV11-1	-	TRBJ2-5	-	TGTGCCAGCAGCCCGGGACTCCAAGAGACCCAGTACTTC	CASSPGLQETQYF
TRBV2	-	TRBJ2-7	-	TGTGCCAGCAGTGAAGGTGGGAACTACGAGCAGTACTTC	CASSEGGNYEQYF
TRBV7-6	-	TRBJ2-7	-	TGTGCCAGCAGCCCTCTATCCGGGACCTCGACTGGGGAGCAGTACTTC	CASSPLSGTSTGEQYF
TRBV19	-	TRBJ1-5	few	TGTGCCAGTAGTACTTTATGGGGAGAAAGAAGCAATCAGCCCCAGCATTTT	CASSTLWGERSNQPQHF
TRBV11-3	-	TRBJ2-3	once	TGTGCCAGCAGCCAGGACAGCTTCACAGATACGCAGTATTTT	CASSQDSFTDTQYF
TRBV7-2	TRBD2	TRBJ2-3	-	TGTGCCAGCACCCGATTAGCGGGAGCCGCAGATACGCAGTATTTT	CASTRLAGAADTQYF
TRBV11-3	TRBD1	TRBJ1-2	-	TGTGCCAGCAGCCAAACCGGGACAGACTATGGCTACACCTTC	CASSQTGTDYGYTF
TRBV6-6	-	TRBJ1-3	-	TGTGCCAGCAGTTACTTTTCAGGGGCAGGAAACACCATATATTTT	CASSYFSGAGNTIYF
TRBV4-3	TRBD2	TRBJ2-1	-	TGCGCCAGCAGCCAAGGGCCGGGACTAGCGGGAGAAAATGAGCAGTTCTTC	CASSQGPGLAGENEQFF
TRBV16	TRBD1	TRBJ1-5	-	TGTGCCAGCAGCCAAGAGGGGACAGTCCAGCCCCAGCATTTT	CASSQEGTVQPQHF
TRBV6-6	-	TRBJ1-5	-	TGTGCCAGCAGTTTAAGGACAGAGATCAATCAGCCCCAGCATTTT	CASSLRTEINQPQHF
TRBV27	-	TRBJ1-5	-	TGTGCCAGCAGTTGGCAGGGTAAGGGCAATCAGCCCCAGCATTTT	CASSWQGKGNQPQHF
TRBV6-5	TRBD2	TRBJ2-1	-	TGTGCCAGCAGTACCACTAGCGGAAGAGAGCAGTTCTTC	CASSTTSGREQFF
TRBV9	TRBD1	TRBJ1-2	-	TGTGCCAGCAGGGGGACAGGGATTTACTTTGGCTACACCTTC	CASRGTGIYFGYTF
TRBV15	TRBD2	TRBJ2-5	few	TGTGCCACCAGCAGAGAACTAGCGGGAGTACAAGAGACCCAGTACTTC	CATSRELAGVQETQYF
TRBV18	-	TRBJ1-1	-	TGTGCCAGCTCTCGTACAGAGAACACTGAAGCTTTCTTT	CASSRTENTEAFF
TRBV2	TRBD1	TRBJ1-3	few	TGTGCCACCAGGAGACAGGGAGAGGGCACCATATATTTT	CATRRQGEGTIYF